This is a list of T cell receptor beta chains from one sample in a study of response to subunit inactivated influenza vaccine. One entry per CDR3 protein results from TCRdb running MiXCR on the RT-PCR reads. The table includes 160,000 or so distinct CDR3 sequences, under 13% detected once. The sample in question was non-naive T cells sorted from PBMCs, obtained 40 to 50 days after vaccination. These receptors came from a man aged 45-60 years who received an inactivated influenza vaccine. Each CDR3 is given with its conserved first and last residue. A row's size may be missing; if present it is once, few, many or a size class.

j_call v_call cdr3_length clone_size cdr3_aa
TRBJ2-2 TRBV12-3/TRBV12-4 16 many CASSLNPGWGTGELFF
TRBJ1-1 TRBV20-1 14 few CSADRGDDNTEAFF
TRBJ1-4 TRBV9 16 many CASSVSTGATNEKLFF
TRBJ2-1 TRBV11-1 21 few CASSFYGFGPSVASSYNEQFF
TRBJ1-2 TRBV7-8 14 few CASSPNRAPYGYTF
TRBJ2-3 TRBV20-1 13 many CSAGGGSGDTQYF
TRBJ2-1 TRBV7-9 14 . CASSLGTSSNEQFF
TRBJ2-7 TRBV6-1 13 few CASSRLSSYEQYF
TRBJ2-2 TRBV20-1 13 many CSAPGQNTGELFF
TRBJ2-1 TRBV6-1 15 few CASASGRGSYNEQFF
TRBJ2-7 TRBV5-4 14 . CASSLGGGVVEQYF
TRBJ2-7 TRBV3-1 16 . CASSPGSSGDTYEQYF
TRBJ2-3 TRBV5-6 16 . CASSPLDRVESDTQYF
TRBJ1-1 TRBV3-1 16 many CASSLQPGQGSTEAFF
TRBJ2-1 TRBV28 14 few CASSLSQQGREQFF
TRBJ2-3 TRBV20-1 12 few CSAEARTDTQYF
TRBJ2-3 TRBV3-1 15 . CASSQDTIRPDTQYF
TRBJ2-2 TRBV28 13 . CATPGPNTGELFF
TRBJ1-6 TRBV14 14 . CASRGPIPNSPLHF
TRBJ2-7 TRBV21-1 17 few CASSKKEDRVGAYEQYF
TRBJ2-7 TRBV11-2 14 few CASSLAGGAGEQYF
TRBJ2-7 TRBV7-2 12 many CASSPLAYEQYF
TRBJ2-3 TRBV5-1 18 . CASSLRGNWGAGTDTQYF
TRBJ1-6 TRBV5-4 14 . CASSTRDRGAPLHF
TRBJ1-5 TRBV6-2/TRBV6-3 13 . CASSLGVRQPQHF
TRBJ2-1 TRBV9 15 many CASSVTSGSDGEQFF
TRBJ1-1 TRBV6-2/TRBV6-3 14 . CASTPGGSGHEAFF
TRBJ1-4 TRBV6-2/TRBV6-3 12 . CASSPIDEKLFF
TRBJ2-7 TRBV20-1 15 few CSARGTGEWNYEQYF
TRBJ2-1 TRBV6-1 17 . CASTPGRLPGSHNEQFF
TRBJ1-1 TRBV6-2/TRBV6-3 12 . CATLDPNTEAFF
TRBJ1-2 TRBV6-5 14 . CASSYSSNAYGYTF
TRBJ2-7 TRBV5-6 12 many CASSKPAHEQYF
TRBJ1-2 TRBV12-3/TRBV12-4 15 . CASSSRDIGRDGYTF
TRBJ1-2 TRBV7-2 15 few CASSEWGTVDYGYTF
TRBJ1-2 TRBV7-9 16 few CASSSRRDGWARGYTF
TRBJ2-3 TRBV12-3/TRBV12-4 15 few CASRGQGLLTDTQYF
TRBJ2-5 TRBV11-2 13 few CASSSSLEETQYF
TRBJ1-2 TRBV20-1 13 . CSAHFWLNYGYTF
TRBJ2-2 TRBV11-2 14 . CASSLEGALGELFF
TRBJ2-7 TRBV28 14 few CASSLFRGRYEQYF
TRBJ2-2 TRBV3-1 16 many CASSQDRPLYTGELFF
TRBJ1-3 TRBV7-2 16 . CASSLTWTVTGNTIYF
TRBJ2-3 TRBV7-2 16 . CASSRERGWITDTQYF
TRBJ2-2 TRBV2 14 . CASSSQGAPGELFF
TRBJ2-7 TRBV7-9 15 many CASSLVTSGRNEQYF
TRBJ1-1 TRBV3-1 16 few CASSSGSERVNTEAFF
TRBJ2-2 TRBV7-2 16 . CASSSRTSGGTGELFF
TRBJ2-1 TRBV19 12 . CASKDPYNEQFF
TRBJ1-1 TRBV4-2 15 many CASSQATDLSTEAFF